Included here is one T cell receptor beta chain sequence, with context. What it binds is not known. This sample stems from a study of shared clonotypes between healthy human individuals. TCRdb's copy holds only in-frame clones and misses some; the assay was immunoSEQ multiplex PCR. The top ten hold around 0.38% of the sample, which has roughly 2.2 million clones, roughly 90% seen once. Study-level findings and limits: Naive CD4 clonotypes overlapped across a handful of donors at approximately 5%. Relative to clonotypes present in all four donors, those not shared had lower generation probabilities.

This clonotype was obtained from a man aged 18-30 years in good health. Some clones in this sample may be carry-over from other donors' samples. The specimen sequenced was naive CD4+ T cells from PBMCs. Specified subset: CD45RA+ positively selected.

CDR3 residues: CASSPGTGRLGEQFF. The CDR3 coding sequence is TGTGCCAGCTCACCAGGGACAGGTCGTTTAGGTGAGCAGTTCTTC. The rearrangement links TRBV18 to TRBJ2-1, with 8 positions matching TRBD1. Trimming cost V 2 bases and J 9 bases; bases outside gene matches: 9. This CDR3 comprises 15 residues. Germline V gives CDR1 KGHSH, CDR2 LQKENI.